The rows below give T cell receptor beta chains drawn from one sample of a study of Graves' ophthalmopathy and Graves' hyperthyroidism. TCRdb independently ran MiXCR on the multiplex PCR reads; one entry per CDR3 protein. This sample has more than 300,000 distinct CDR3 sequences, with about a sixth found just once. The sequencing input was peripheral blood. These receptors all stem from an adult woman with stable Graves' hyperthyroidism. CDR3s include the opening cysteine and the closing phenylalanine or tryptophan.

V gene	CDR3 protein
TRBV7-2	CASSRNSYEQYF
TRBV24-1	CATSPSANTGELFF
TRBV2	CASSEGGAAKYEQYF
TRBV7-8	CASSLDSISNQPQHF
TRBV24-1	CATSGTGDQPQHF
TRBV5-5	CASSTFSGDSYEQYF
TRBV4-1	CASSQAEEGTGTYEQYF
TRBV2	CASSENGQGIQPQHF
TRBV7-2	CASSLGTENTIYF
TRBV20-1	CSARESGTQETQYF
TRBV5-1	CASSLGRDRNNSPLHF
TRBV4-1	CASSQRQNTEAFF
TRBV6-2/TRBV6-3	CASRPTGGPNQPQHF
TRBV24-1	CATSDPDTLTDTQYF
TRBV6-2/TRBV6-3	CASSYSSQTGTEAFF
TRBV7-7	CASSSEGLGELFF
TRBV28	CASTGGDPYEQYF
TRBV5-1	CASSSTRDRVFF
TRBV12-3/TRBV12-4	CASSSVTGSGQPQHF
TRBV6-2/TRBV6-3	CASSYTRGTSGTQETQYF
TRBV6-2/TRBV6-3	CASSYSYGRRHRNQPQHF
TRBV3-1	CASSQALVDSNFLAKNIQYF
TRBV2	CASSGTGGWSQPQHF
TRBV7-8	CASSSTGFGSGYTF
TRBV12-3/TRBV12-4	CASREQGELVYEQYF
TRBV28	CASSSLGERLAKNIQYF